This T cell receptor (beta chain) originates from a study of patients and donors after allogeneic stem cell transplantation. Using its own MiXCR run on the RT-PCR reads, TCRdb lists one record per CDR3 protein. This table holds approximately 160,000 distinct CDR3 sequences, about 32% found once. In this sample, this clonotype turned up a few times. The CDR3 totals 15 residues. Germline V lookup: CDR1 SGHTA, CDR2 FQGNSA. V lost 5 bases and J lost 3; bases outside the gene matches: 8. Sequencing used blood, either unsorted or a sorted T cell fraction (not recorded which). The origin of this receptor is a human donor who was either an allogeneic HSCT recipient or a stem cell or donor lymphocyte infusion donor (not recorded which). It is not recorded whose cells these are; they may come from a transplant donor. The rearrangement uses TRBV7-2 and TRBJ2-3; 7 positions agree with TRBD2. As DNA, the CDR3 is TGTGCCAGCAGCCCTAGCGGTGGGGGTACAGATACGCAGTATTTT. Its translation is CASSPSGGGTDTQYF.